This TCR beta chain appears in the sequencing data of a study of a mutant IDH1 vaccine in newly diagnosed glioma. About the research overall: Patients' prior therapy spanned radiotherapy, temozolomide, or both; most underwent both.

Study-wide findings and caveats: It was 93.3% of patients that developed vaccine-induced immune responses.

This CDR3 has 13 residues. J lost 5 bases, V lost 4 bases, and 1 base had no gene match. The germline CDR1 and CDR2 sequences are MDHEN and SYDVKM. As for this clone: What it binds is not known.

Data came from immunoSEQ multiplex PCR; TCRdb stores just in-frame clones and leaves some out. Seen here are 110,000 or so clones, 90% observed once, and the top ten hold roughly 0.65%. Indicated time point: week 11, during vaccination. Vaccination used 300 ug of mutant IDH1 20-mer peptide per dose, with topical imiquimod. The astrocytomas were IDH1-mutant, ATRX-negative, and WHO grade 3 or 4. The source is a woman aged 45-65 years with glioma. Specimen: PBMCs, collected from a glioma patient whose treatment included an IDH1 peptide vaccine. V and J are TRBV28 and TRBJ2-7; 11 nucleotides line up with TRBD2. In nucleotides, the CDR3 is TGTGCCAGCAGTTCACTAGCGGGAGACGAGCAGTACTTC. Translated: CASSSLAGDEQYF.